This note documents a single TCR beta chain sequence. The junction departs from the called germline gene at one end, perhaps through a read error. The data belong to a study of CD4 and CD8 cells across lung adenocarcinoma regions. The patients had localized lung adenocarcinoma, a non-small cell subtype. The germline CDR1 and CDR2 sequences are SGHRS and YFSETQ. The CDR3 runs 15 residues. A single record per CDR3 protein comes from TCRdb applying MiXCR to the PCR reads. Among several thousand distinct CDR3 sequences listed, 50% were seen once. The rearrangement links TRBV5-1 to TRBJ2-3; 7 positions match TRBD2. This clonotype was sampled from a female donor with lung adenocarcinoma. The CD4 and CD8 labels of this study may be unreliable. Material for sequencing was CD8+ T cells from the margin of a lung tumor. The CDR3 sequence: CARGLGGSAEDTQYF. The CDR3 nucleotides are TGCGCCAGGGGCTTGGGGGGGAGTGCCGAAGATACGCAGTATTTC.